This T cell receptor (beta chain) derives from a study of regulatory T cells in long-lasting Graves disease. As to time point: newly diagnosed GD, antithyroid drugs for less than 3 months. TCR sequences were obtained from RNA taken from PBMCs. Overall study findings and caveats: Favored gene segments in persistent disease were TRBV28, TRBJ1-2 and TRBJ2-5.

This clonotype has at least ten counts. Its antigen is unidentified. The CDR3 spans 18 residues. CDR1 and CDR2 (germline): DFQATT, SNEGSKA (reference sequence). Losses at the gene ends were 2 bases for V and 0 bases for J; bases not matched to a gene: 8. Building the TCR beta libraries relied on iRepertoire HTBI primers, and CDR3 regions underwent Arm-PCR. TCRdb re-analysed the multiplex PCR reads in MiXCR, keeping a single row per CDR3 protein. The data contain approximately 400,000 distinct CDR3 sequences, about 15% of them singletons. The same specimen was also included in a second study, on T cells in Graves' hyperthyroidism and ophthalmopathy. In that study: Pregnant or lactating patients were excluded, as were those with uncontrolled infection or other autoimmune disease. Every diagnosis used clinical symptoms, serum thyroxine and TRAb, thyroid ultrasound and orbital computed tomography. The TCR CDR3 was amplified in a first-round RT-PCR using the HTBI primer set.

The sequence came from a woman aged 30 to 39 with Graves disease. Sequencing was performed on peripheral blood mononuclear cells (PBMCs), taken at new diagnosis, from a patient treated with antithyroid drugs. The chain is built from TRBV20-1 and TRBJ2-1, with TRBD2 identical over 12 bases. The CDR3 sequence is CSARPLAGGPSSYNEQFF. CDR3 DNA: TGCAGTGCTAGACCCCTAGCGGGAGGGCCGAGCTCCTACAATGAGCAGTTCTTC.